This T cell receptor beta chain was recorded in a study of metastatic and nonmetastatic thyroid tumors. Across the study: Comparison of repertoires was carried out across blood and tumor or nodule tissue from malignant and benign thyroid patients.

To note about this clone: Antigen: not known.

Study findings and constraints: Relative to benign nodules, malignant thyroid tumors were reportedly characterized by significantly elevated TCR beta diversity in blood and tumor.

This CDR3 comprises 16 residues. V trimming: 0 bases; J trimming: 2 bases; junction bases outside the gene matches: 6. Germline V gene sequence: CDR1 SGHTA, CDR2 FQGNSA. As handled by the study authors: CDR3 differences across clinicopathological groups were used to build a distant-metastasis classifier for papillary thyroid cancer. TCRdb re-analyzed the PCR reads using MiXCR. TCRdb, not the authors, supplied the V and J calls. The sample records more than 10,000 clones, 23% being singletons. No patient had received any treatment before thyroid surgery. Sequenced material: adjacent normal tissue. J is TRBJ1-1 and V is TRBV7-2, with 7 nucleotides matching TRBD1. The sequence derives from a female donor with papillary thyroid cancer or a benign thyroid nodule (not recorded which). Some clones in this sample may be carry-over from other donors' samples. CDR3 DNA sequence: TGTGCCAGCAGCTTAGCGTATAGGACAGGTAACACTGAAGCTTTCTTT. Translated, it gives CASSLAYRTGNTEAFF.